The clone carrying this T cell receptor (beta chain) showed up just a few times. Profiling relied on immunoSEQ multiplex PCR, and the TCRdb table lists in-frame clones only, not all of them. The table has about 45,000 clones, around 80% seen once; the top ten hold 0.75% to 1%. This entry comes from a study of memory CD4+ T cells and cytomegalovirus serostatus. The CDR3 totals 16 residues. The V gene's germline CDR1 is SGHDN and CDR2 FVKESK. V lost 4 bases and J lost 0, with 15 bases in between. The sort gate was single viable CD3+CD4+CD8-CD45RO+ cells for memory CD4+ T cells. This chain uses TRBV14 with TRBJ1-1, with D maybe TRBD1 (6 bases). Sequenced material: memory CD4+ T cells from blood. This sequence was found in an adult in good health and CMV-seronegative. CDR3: CASSPIGGGLNTEAFF. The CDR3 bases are TGTGCCAGCAGCCCTATCGGGGGGGGCCTGAACACTGAAGCTTTCTTT.